This is a list of T cell receptor beta chains from one sample in a study of T cells in Graves' hyperthyroidism and ophthalmopathy. One entry per CDR3 protein, called by TCRdb with MiXCR from the multiplex PCR reads. The table lists around 520,000 distinct CDR3 sequences, 13% to 15% of them singletons. Sequenced sample: blood. The receptor set was obtained from a woman aged 40 to 50 with Graves' hyperthyroidism. CDR3s include the opening cysteine and the closing phenylalanine or tryptophan. D genes are given only for firm matches. The size entry is marked missing in some rows and otherwise reads once, few, many or a size class.

-,TRBJ1-3,TRBV3-1,many,TGTGCCAGCAGCCAAGATTTGGGTGACCACTCTGGAAACACCATATATTTT,CASSQDLGDHSGNTIYF
-,TRBJ1-2,TRBV25-1,-,TGTGCCAGCCGCGGAAGCGGAGATGGCTACACCTTC,CASRGSGDGYTF
-,TRBJ1-1,TRBV29-1,many,TGCAGCGTTGATCCGTACACTGAAGCTTTCTTT,CSVDPYTEAFF
-,TRBJ1-1,TRBV7-6,-,TGTGCCAGCAGCTTGGGAGAAAGAGGTGAAGCTTTCTTT,CASSLGERGEAFF
-,TRBJ2-2,TRBV20-1,many,TGCAGTGCTAGGAGGATAGGATTAAGTAGCACCGGGGAGCTGTTTTTT,CSARRIGLSSTGELFF
TRBD2,TRBJ2-5,TRBV2,many,TGTGCCAGCAGTGAATTAGCGGGAGGAGAGACCCAGTACTTC,CASSELAGGETQYF
TRBD1,TRBJ2-2,TRBV24-1,few,TGTGCCTCAAAACAGGGGGCGATCGGGGAGCTGTTTTTT,CASKQGAIGELFF
TRBD2,TRBJ2-1,TRBV7-2,many,TGTGCCAGCAGCTTCAATAGCGGGAGGGCTTACAATGAGCAGTTCTTC,CASSFNSGRAYNEQFF
-,TRBJ2-7,TRBV19,-,TGTGCCAGTAGCAACGTTCTAGGAAAAGAGCAGTACTTC,CASSNVLGKEQYF
-,TRBJ2-7,TRBV7-2,many,TGTGCCAGCAGCTTCGGAAGGGCAGGCGAGCAGTACTTC,CASSFGRAGEQYF
-,TRBJ2-3,TRBV9,many,TGTGCCAGCAGCGCAATGAATACAGATACGCAGTATTTT,CASSAMNTDTQYF
-,TRBJ2-3,TRBV5-1,many,TGCGCCAGCAGCTTTGGTGGCTTCACAGATACGCAGTATTTT,CASSFGGFTDTQYF
TRBD1,TRBJ1-4,TRBV4-2,-,TGTGCCAGCAGCCAAGATTTTCAGGGGGCGAATGAAAAACTGTTTTTT,CASSQDFQGANEKLFF
TRBD1,TRBJ1-6,TRBV2,many,TGTGCCAGCAGTGGGGACAGGGCCGGGGGTTCACCCCTCCACTTT,CASSGDRAGGSPLHF
-,TRBJ2-3,TRBV29-1,-,TGCAGCGTTGTTGGGTCCCGCCAAGAGGGGCAGTATTTT,CSVVGSRQEGQYF
TRBD2,TRBJ2-7,TRBV7-2,once,TGTGCCAGCAGCTTAGTGGAGCTAGCGGGCTACGAGCAGTACTTC,CASSLVELAGYEQYF
TRBD1,TRBJ2-7,TRBV27,many,TGTGCCAGCAAGCTAGAATGGACAGGGACCTACGAGCAGTACTTC,CASKLEWTGTYEQYF
TRBD1,TRBJ2-1,TRBV27,many,TGTGCCAGCAGTTTGGCGGGACAGGGGCCGATTGAGCAGTTCTTC,CASSLAGQGPIEQFF
TRBD1,TRBJ1-1,TRBV5-1,-,TGCGCCAGCAGCCGGGGGCCAGGGGGCGATGAAGCTTTCTTT,CASSRGPGGDEAFF
TRBD2,TRBJ2-5,TRBV7-6,many,TGTGCCAGCAACTTAGCACGGGAGGGGCCGGAGACCCAGTACTTC,CASNLAREGPETQYF
-,TRBJ1-2,TRBV20-1,many,TGCAGTGCTAGGTCGGCAGATGGCTACACCTTC,CSARSADGYTF
-,TRBJ2-5,TRBV7-2,many,TGTGCCAGCAGCTTAGCGGAGGGAGAGGGAAAGACCCAGTACTTC,CASSLAEGEGKTQYF
-,TRBJ1-2,TRBV28,many,TGTGCCAGCAGTCTCCCGGGAGTGATCGGCTATGGCTACACCTTC,CASSLPGVIGYGYTF
-,TRBJ2-3,TRBV20-1,many,TGCAGTGTTACCCAAGACACAGATACGCAGTATTTT,CSVTQDTDTQYF